The rows below give T cell receptor beta chains drawn from one sample of a study of beta chain features in type 1 diabetes. Some clones are missing from TCRdb's copy, which holds only in-frame ones; the method was immunoSEQ multiplex PCR. The sample holds around 250,000 clones; approximately 70% are singletons and the top ten take 0.053%. Sequencing was carried out using naive CD4+ T cells from blood. The receptors were gathered from a man younger than 45 in good health. Each CDR3 is given with its conserved first and last residue. The D gene is left open where the match is weak. Clone size, where shown, is once, few, many, or a class for clones that have expanded.

>TRBJ2-5|TRBD2|once|TRBV7-9
CASSIGTSGGFQETQYF
TGTGCCAGCAGCATCGGGACTAGCGGGGGTTTCCAAGAGACCCAGTACTTC
>TRBJ2-1|NA|NA|TRBV4-3
CASSQDLYFGLFF
TGCGCCAGCAGCCAAGATCTGTACTTTGGACTGTTCTTC
>TRBJ2-1|NA|NA|TRBV11-2
CASSLGSEQFF
TGTGCCAGCAGCTTAGGATCCGAGCAGTTCTTC
>TRBJ2-1|NA|NA|TRBV28
CASRRGGDFYEQFF
TGTGCCAGCAGGCGGGGAGGAGACTTTTATGAGCAGTTCTTC
>TRBJ2-7|NA|NA|TRBV29-1
CSVEVTLEQYF
TGCAGCGTTGAAGTGACACTCGAGCAGTACTTC
>TRBJ2-1|NA|NA|TRBV6-6
CASSRGGSPSYNEQFF
TGTGCCAGCAGCAGGGGGGGGTCACCTTCCTACAATGAGCAGTTCTTC
>TRBJ2-3|NA|few|TRBV4-1
CASSQEQWDTQYF
TGCGCCAGCAGCCAAGAACAATGGGATACGCAGTATTTT
>TRBJ1-5|NA|NA|TRBV30
CAWSVLKGVAQPQHF
TGTGCCTGGAGTGTATTGAAAGGGGTTGCTCAGCCCCAGCATTTT
>TRBJ2-1|TRBD1|NA|TRBV29-1
CSVGQGARNEQFF
TGCAGCGTTGGACAGGGGGCGCGCAATGAGCAGTTCTTC
>TRBJ2-3|NA|NA|TRBV29-1
CSVELVPQSPDTQYF
TGCAGCGTTGAACTGGTCCCGCAGAGCCCAGATACGCAGTATTTT
>TRBJ2-5|NA|NA|TRBV29-1
CSVGAGLETQYF
TGCAGCGTCGGGGCAGGGCTAGAGACCCAGTACTTC
>TRBJ2-2|NA|few|TRBV18
CASSPLTELFF
TGTGCCAGCTCACCCCTAACGGAGCTGTTTTTT
>TRBJ2-1|TRBD2|NA|TRBV5-1
CASSFRSGGHNEQFF
TGCGCCAGCAGCTTTCGCAGCGGGGGGCACAATGAGCAGTTCTTC
>TRBJ2-1|NA|NA|TRBV4-3
CASSQDRQGGYNEQFF
TGCGCCAGCAGCCAAGACCGGCAGGGGGGTTACAATGAGCAGTTCTTC
>TRBJ2-7|NA|once|TRBV30
CAWRRGLAGYEQYF
TGTGCCTGGAGGAGGGGGCTAGCGGGCTACGAGCAGTACTTC
>TRBJ1-2|NA|NA|TRBV30
CAWSSTYGYTF
TGTGCCTGGAGTTCGACCTATGGCTACACCTTC
>TRBJ2-1|NA|NA|TRBV5-5
CASSRERLRGSNEQFF
TGTGCCAGCAGCAGGGAGCGGTTAAGAGGTTCCAATGAGCAGTTCTTC
>TRBJ2-4|NA|few|TRBV30
CAWTDRVGNIQYF
TGTGCCTGGACGGACCGGGTTGGGAACATTCAGTACTTC
>TRBJ2-3|NA|once|TRBV6-5
CAARGRPTDTQYF
TGTGCCGCCAGAGGGAGACCAACTGATACGCAGTATTTT
>TRBJ2-1|NA|NA|TRBV10-3
CAIRNGEYNEQFF
TGTGCCATCAGGAACGGGGAGTACAATGAGCAGTTCTTC
>TRBJ2-1|TRBD2|few|TRBV29-1
CSVEDQKRGAYNEQFF
TGCAGCGTTGAAGATCAGAAGCGGGGAGCTTACAATGAGCAGTTCTTC
>TRBJ1-2|NA|NA|TRBV4-1
CASSAGLTNYGYTF
TGCGCCAGCAGCGCCGGCCTAACTAACTATGGCTACACCTTC
>TRBJ2-5|NA|NA|TRBV28
CASRSPRETQYF
TGTGCCAGTAGGAGCCCTCGGGAGACCCAGTACTTC
>TRBJ1-2|NA|NA|TRBV6-5
CASSLDWNYGYTF
TGTGCCAGCAGCCTAGACTGGAACTATGGCTACACCTTC
>TRBJ1-2|NA|once|TRBV30
CAWSGPNGYTF
TGTGCCTGGAGTGGGCCTAATGGCTACACCTTC
>TRBJ2-3|NA|few|TRBV20-1
CSASLADTQYF
TGCAGTGCTAGCTTGGCAGATACGCAGTATTTT
>TRBJ2-7|NA|NA|TRBV29-1
CSGGDRSYEQYF
TGCAGCGGGGGGGACAGATCCTACGAGCAGTACTTC
>TRBJ2-5|TRBD1|once|TRBV25-1
CASSEDRGTKQETQYF
TGTGCCAGCAGTGAAGACAGGGGCACTAAACAAGAGACCCAGTACTTC
>TRBJ2-7|TRBD2|few|TRBV25-1
CASSEAGGRYEQYF
TGTGCCAGCAGTGAAGCGGGAGGCCGGTACGAGCAGTACTTC
>TRBJ2-3|NA|NA|TRBV11-2
CASSLRQIGRTDTQYF
TGTGCCAGCAGCTTAAGACAGATTGGCCGCACAGATACGCAGTATTTT
>TRBJ1-2|TRBD1|NA|TRBV23-1
CASSLGQNSGGYTF
TGCGCCAGCAGTCTGGGACAGAATTCGGGTGGCTACACCTTC
>TRBJ2-3|TRBD2|NA|TRBV9
CASSPFGLAGGDTQYF
TGTGCCAGCAGTCCCTTCGGACTAGCGGGAGGAGATACGCAGTATTTT
>TRBJ2-7|NA|few|TRBV4-3
CASSQDARGHEQYF
TGCGCCAGCAGCCAAGATGCCAGGGGCCACGAGCAGTACTTC
>TRBJ2-6|NA|few|TRBV2
CASSEYSGANVLTF
TGTGCCAGCAGTGAGTACTCTGGGGCCAACGTCCTGACTTTC
>TRBJ2-5|NA|NA|TRBV7-9
CASSLRAGLQETQYF
TGTGCCAGCAGCTTACGCGCGGGCCTCCAAGAGACCCAGTACTTC
>TRBJ2-4|NA|NA|TRBV10-3
CAISESAGLVAKNIQYF
TGTGCCATCAGTGAGTCAGCAGGGCTTGTGGCCAAAAACATTCAGTACTTC
>TRBJ2-5|TRBD1|NA|TRBV30
CAWDRGETQYF
TGTGCCTGGGACAGGGGGGAGACCCAGTACTTC
>TRBJ2-3|TRBD2|NA|TRBV29-1
CSVGDSGRAGDTQYF
TGCAGCGTGGGGGATAGCGGGAGGGCCGGGGATACGCAGTATTTT
>TRBJ2-3|TRBD1|NA|TRBV13
CASSSWDRPPNAQYF
TGTGCCAGCAGCTCCTGGGACAGACCCCCAAATGCGCAGTATTTT
>TRBJ2-7|TRBD1|once|TRBV18
CASSQATGELSEQYF
TGTGCCAGCTCACAGGCCACAGGGGAATTAAGCGAGCAGTACTTC
>TRBJ1-2|TRBD1|NA|TRBV25-1
CASTTGGLGYTF
TGTGCCAGCACAACAGGGGGACTTGGCTACACCTTC
>TRBJ1-1|NA|NA|TRBV18
CASSPSAGDGTEAFF
TGTGCCAGCTCACCATCGGCTGGAGACGGCACTGAAGCTTTCTTT
>TRBJ2-1|TRBD2|NA|TRBV4-3
CASSHVPGLAACHEQFF
TGCGCCAGCAGCCATGTTCCGGGACTAGCGGCCTGTCATGAGCAGTTCTTC
>TRBJ2-1|TRBD1|NA|TRBV28
CASSLTGQAAYEQFF
TGTGCCAGCAGTCTCACCGGACAGGCGGCATATGAGCAGTTCTTC
>TRBJ2-5|TRBD2|NA|TRBV28
CASSIRDYEGKGRTQYF
TGTGCCAGCAGTATCCGGGACTACGAGGGAAAAGGGAGGACCCAGTACTTC
>TRBJ2-1|TRBD1|NA|TRBV30
CAWRRQGALQEQFF
TGTGCCTGGAGGAGGCAGGGGGCCCTCCAGGAGCAGTTCTTC
>TRBJ2-7|NA|NA|TRBV7-9
CASSPTDSYEQYF
TGTGCCAGCTCCCCTACAGACTCCTACGAGCAGTACTTC
>TRBJ2-7|NA|NA|TRBV10-3
CAISAGTYEQYF
TGTGCCATCAGTGCAGGGACCTACGAGCAGTACTTC
>TRBJ2-7|TRBD2|NA|TRBV14
CASRNSGGYEQYF
TGTGCCAGCAGAAATTCGGGGGGCTACGAGCAGTACTTC
>TRBJ2-7|NA|few|TRBV4-3
CASSQDETGLEYF
TGCGCCAGCAGCCAAGATGAGACGGGCCTCGAGTACTTC
>TRBJ2-2|NA|NA|TRBV28
CASLKGDTGELFF
TGTGCCAGCCTGAAAGGAGACACCGGGGAGCTGTTTTTT
>TRBJ2-1|NA|once|TRBV5-1
CASSLDAYNEQFF
TGCGCCAGCAGCTTGGATGCCTACAATGAGCAGTTCTTC
>TRBJ1-6|TRBD1|NA|TRBV30
CAWRMGQSLYNSPLHF
TGTGCCTGGAGAATGGGACAGTCCTTATATAATTCACCCCTCCACTTT
>TRBJ1-2|NA|NA|TRBV4-1
CASSQPGQNYGYTF
TGCGCCAGCAGCCAGCCGGGACAAAACTATGGCTACACCTTC